This T cell receptor beta chain was sequenced in a study of cytomegalovirus exposure and HLA in healthy donors (dated by TCRdb to about 2017). A note on the overall study: In an earlier analysis of 550 to 750 of the donors, about 270 Gb of sequence data and 117 million unique TCR beta sequences from 180 million or so T cells were reported. Four to six DR-DQ haplotypes were handled as single units for association and clustering, since linkage in the cohort was strong. To predict cytomegalovirus infection status, the study combined high-throughput TCR immunosequencing, statistical association of individual TCRs with disease status, and machine learning. Across about 370 genotyped donors of the cohort, an average of about 240,000 unique TCR beta nucleotide sequences per donor were sequenced, and 15% to 20% of those sequences were non-productive. About 280 gigabases of sequencing data and 70 million to 100 million unique TCR sequences made up an early release that covered under 750 HLA-typed donors. The study aimed to test whether cataloging public T cell receptors could reveal signatures of past pathogen exposure. All discovery cohort repertoires had been generated on a single sequencing platform. Along with the roughly 670-subject first cohort, a separate validation cohort of over 90 different subjects was used. Of the roughly 400 genotyped donors, about 80% fell in the genetic ancestry cluster associated with self-reported Caucasian donors. The study profiled the T cell repertoires of hundreds of subjects by immunosequencing and related them to cytomegalovirus serostatus. To decide whether each TCR beta V gene segment behaved as functional or pseudogenic, an earlier analysis of some 570 of the donors relied on high-throughput TCR beta sequencing. The number of donors typed differed by locus, with roughly 629-640 for A, B, C, DRB1 and DQB1, around 500 for DQA1, over 600 for DPA1, and around 430 for DPB1. A later analysis re-examined previously published TCR beta repertoires from over 500 donors and added high-resolution HLA genotyping to investigate patterns of TCR occurrence. The later analysis used no new phenotypic data to find candidate immune exposures, relying instead on TCR beta sequences and their occurrence across donors. Donor age, sex, ethnicity and CMV serostatus were compiled alongside the repertoire data. Class I and class II HLA loci were covered by the typing at four-digit resolution. In a later genetic analysis, genome-wide SNP genotypes for about 65% of the roughly 700 donors were used, and that subset was treated as a discovery cohort. What the study reported, not specific to this receptor: Because HLA typing was missing for some donors at each locus, association tests included only the typed subset. Linkage disequilibrium might explain the correlated functional status among segregating V segments, but an unknown experimental factor could not be ruled out. In a later analysis, several top co-occurrence clusters were reported to appear linked to parvovirus B19, influenza, CMV and Epstein-Barr virus. Most TCR sequences were observed very rarely across donors, whereas some public TCRs were present in many individuals. When HLA alleles, especially DR and DQ, strongly co-occurred, attributing TCR associations to individual alleles was difficult. In a later analysis, HLA-associated TCR beta chains were found to be more clonally expanded and to have lower generation probabilities than equally common non-associated chains. For the cohort, immune exposure information was limited to CMV serostatus. A later analysis found that TCR association rates varied across HLA loci, with DRB1 alleles showing the most associated TCRs and HLA-C alleles the fewest. The study listed approximately 150 TCR beta chains as associated with cytomegalovirus. Some IMGT-functional V segments, including TRBV6-2 and TRBV6-3, could not be told apart with the 87-base-pair reads, so those segments were excluded. Only TCR beta chains were sequenced in this cohort, and the absence of alpha or paired-chain data limited detectable features. According to a later analysis, most CMV-associated TCR beta chains appeared to be HLA-restricted, and the HLA associations seemed to be driven largely by CMV exposure. A few of the identified cytomegalovirus-associated TCR beta chains were confirmed in vitro to be specific for cytomegalovirus antigens. It was suggested by the authors that the approach could potentially be generalized to other disease states and immunological phenotypes. The classifier was reported to diagnose cytomegalovirus status with high specificity and sensitivity in both the original and validation cohorts. Presence/absence analyses assumed roughly uniform sequencing depth across donors, an assumption that may not hold. A further reported finding was that TCR beta sequences accurately predicted the HLA-A and HLA-B alleles for most subjects in the first cohort. A later genetic analysis reported fewer N-insertions in productive TCRs among donors in an Asian-associated ancestry cluster than the roughly 700-donor mean. At a false discovery rate of 0.05, a later analysis linked some 18,000 TCR beta sequences to specific HLA alleles. The earlier analysis of some 560 of the donors excluded approximately 15 rarely observed V segments, including chromosome 9 orphons, because counts were too low. The sequencing pipeline was judged likely to have produced a cluster of highly shared sequence variants as a technical artifact. In a later genetic analysis, a missense DCLRE1C variant was associated with V-gene and J-gene trimming of TCR beta chains, and the association was replicated in an independent cohort. Broadly in line with IMGT annotations, most TCR beta V segments showed up in productive rearrangements about 87% or about 30% of the time in an earlier analysis of 450 to 750 of the donors.

The cohort consisted of more than 650 healthy bone marrow donors. Cohort members were all nominally healthy when sampled, although unrecorded immune exposures were likely present. The donor was CMV seropositive and was included in the group of 270 or so seropositive cohort members. A peripheral blood sample was collected from each donor, and TCR beta sequencing was performed on peripheral blood mononuclear cells. The Qiagen DNeasy Blood Extraction Kit was used to extract genomic DNA from the blood cell samples. From the germline V gene (reference sequence), CDR1 is SEHNR and CDR2 is FQNEAQ. Clipping removes 5 bases from V and 5 bases from J, with 4 as the unmatched junction base count. The CDR3 has 16 amino acids, counting the end cysteine and phenylalanine. The retained sequence is limited to the CDR3, 48 bases, with the frame set at the first base. Library preparation used the immunoSEQ multiplex PCR assay. For the multiplex PCR, a mixture combining 60 forward primers for TCR Vbeta segments and 13 reverse primers for TCR Jbeta segments was used. The CDR3 region of rearranged TCR beta genes was amplified from genomic DNA by a multiplex PCR assay. The Illumina HiSeq System was used to sequence the amplified TCR beta libraries as 87-base-pair reads. As for the authors' bioinformatics: In a later analysis, around 80 million unique TCR beta chains were counted across the 500 to 850 repertoires, and approximately 11 million of these chains were shared by at least two donors. A nearest-neighbor algorithm error-corrected the raw reads and collapsed the reads into unique sequences, merging closely related sequences to remove PCR and sequencing errors. V, D and J gene segments were assigned by aligning CDR3 sequences to IMGT reference sequences. For a sequence to be retained, at least a six-nucleotide match to both a V gene segment and a J gene segment was required. Rearrangements were called productive when the CDR3 lacked stop codons and stayed in frame with V and J; all others were non-productive. Following IMGT convention, CDR3 was defined as the stretch from the second conserved V-encoded cysteine to the conserved J-encoded phenylalanine. The earlier analysis of some 580 of the donors excluded any sequence lacking an unambiguous match to a single V gene segment. An earlier analysis of about 600 of the donors called V segments functional above 56.7% productive rearrangements and segregating when the between-donor standard deviation exceeded 5%. A statistical classification framework was built to diagnose cytomegalovirus status from the catalog of TCR beta chain sequences. In a later analysis, V and J genes were assigned by comparing TCR nucleotide sequences against IMGT/GENE-DB human TR gene sequences. Using the TCRdist pipeline, a later analysis assigned CDR3 sequences along with most-parsimonious VDJ recombination scenarios. A later analysis defined each TCR beta chain by its CDR3 amino acid sequence plus V-gene family, and excluded reads lacking a unique V-gene family. As a way to deal with suspected cross-contamination and a sequencing artifact, a later analysis dropped roughly 600 nucleotide sequences that were highly shared and had low generation probability. For each public chain, a later analysis derived a clonal expansion index from normalized ranks of inferred template counts within each repertoire. In a later analysis, generation probabilities were computed with a VDJ recombination model fitted to out-of-frame rearrangements, and the resulting probabilities were checked against IGoR. In a later analysis, hypergeometric tests were used to score TCR-TCR, TCR-HLA and TCR-CMV co-occurrence, with a repertoire-size bias correction applied to TCR pairs. In a later analysis, false discovery rates were estimated by permuting HLA or CMV assignments 20 times. In a later analysis, co-occurring TCRs were grouped using DBSCAN, with TCRdist sequence similarity added in when clustering inside HLA-allele-positive subsets. For co-occurrence clustering, repertoires with fewer than 30,000 or more than 120,000 public chains were excluded, along with five repertoires with anomalous nucleotide sharing. In its TCRdb copy, this immuneACCESS table keeps in-frame sequences only and misses some clones. Where compared with another copy, unresolved V genes explain less than half of these, and the others have no known cause. Clone size and V and J calls were adopted from that table, with D and trimming inferred from the DNA. For this sample the table gives under 250,000 clones, of which about 80% were detected only once. The leading ten clones occupy roughly 7.4% of the sample.

Of note for this clone: Its antigen has not been determined. Base qualities are missing; no much larger clone stands one base away.

The chain is made from TRBV7-9 and TRBJ2-2; TRBD2 agrees with 14 junctional bases. The receptor's source is a woman aged 55-70 years in good health and CMV-seropositive. The source material was PBMCs. The sequenced DNA: TGTGCCAGCAGCCTAAGACTAGCGGGAGGGACCGGGGAGCTGTTTTTT. The resulting protein is CASSLRLAGGTGELFF.